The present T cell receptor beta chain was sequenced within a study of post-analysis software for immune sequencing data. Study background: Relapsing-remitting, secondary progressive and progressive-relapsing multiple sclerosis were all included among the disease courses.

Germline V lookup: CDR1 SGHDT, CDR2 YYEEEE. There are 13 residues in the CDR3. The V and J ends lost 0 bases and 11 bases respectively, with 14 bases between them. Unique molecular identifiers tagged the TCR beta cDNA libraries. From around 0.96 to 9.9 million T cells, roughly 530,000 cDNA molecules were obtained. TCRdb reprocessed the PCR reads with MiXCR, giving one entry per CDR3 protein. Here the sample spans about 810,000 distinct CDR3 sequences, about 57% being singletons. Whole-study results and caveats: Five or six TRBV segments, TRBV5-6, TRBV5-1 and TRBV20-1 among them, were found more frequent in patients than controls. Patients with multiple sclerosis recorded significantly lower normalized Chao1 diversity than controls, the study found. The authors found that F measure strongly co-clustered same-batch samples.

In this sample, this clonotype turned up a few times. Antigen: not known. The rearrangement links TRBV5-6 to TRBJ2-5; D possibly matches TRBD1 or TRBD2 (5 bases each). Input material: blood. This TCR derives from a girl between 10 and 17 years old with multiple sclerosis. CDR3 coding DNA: TGTGCCAGCAGCTTGGGCGACGTGGGGGAGCAGTACTTC. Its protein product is CASSLGDVGEQYF.